This TCR beta chain was sequenced in a study of blood T cell repertoires in COVID-19. Overall study context: Researchers got acute and convalescent COVID-19 samples from the United States, Italy and Spain.

This clone was recorded many times. This CDR3 has 11 amino acids. Germline V gives CDR1 MRHNA, CDR2 SNTAGT. With 7 bases removed from V and 6 bases from J, the gap between germline ends came to 4 bases. How the authors handled the data: Using reference gene primer amplification, nucleated cell counts were estimated. The repertoire was sequenced with immunoSEQ multiplex PCR; TCRdb's copy has only in-frame clones and lacks some. Clone size and V and J calls were adopted from that table, with D and trimming inferred from the DNA. The data contain 95,000 to 150,000 clones, more than 75% of them singletons.

This chain uses TRBV6-4 with TRBJ1-6; D is unresolved. The receptor was isolated from a man aged 55 to 70 with acute or convalescent COVID-19. The sequenced sample was peripheral blood. CDR3 DNA sequence: TGTGCCAGCACTTTTAATTCACCCCTCCACTTT. This translates into CASTFNSPLHF.